This T cell receptor (beta chain) originates from a study of blood T cells in healthy people across ages. General study points: Relative to aged donors, long-lived donors carried more naive CD4+ cells and displayed higher diversity.

Germline V gives CDR1 MNHEY, CDR2 SVGEGT. The CDR3 is made up of 12 amino acids. As concerns this clonotype: Its antigen is not identified.

PCR was performed a second time for about 7 to 12 cycles using a sample-barcoded 5' primer and a J-beta primer mix. MiXCR, applied by TCRdb to the 5' RACE reads, yields one record per CDR3 protein. The sample includes over 1,500,000 distinct CDR3 sequences, around 48% of them seen just once. Sequenced: blood. This TCR came from a woman aged 40 to 49 in good health. J is TRBJ2-1 and V is TRBV6-2 or TRBV6-3; D ambiguous. The J call may be mistaken, given a closer DNA end match to TRBJ2-7. CDR3: CASTSPYNEQYF. DNA of the CDR3: TGTGCCAGCACCAGTCCCTACAATGAGCAGTACTTC.